This T cell receptor (beta chain) was found in a study of T cells in Graves' hyperthyroidism and ophthalmopathy (dated by TCRdb to between 2018 and 2020). With regard to the full study: Peripheral blood was sampled at the time of initial diagnosis, prior to any treatment. TCR V-J signatures able to tell the groups apart were searched for in a discovery cohort of approximately 95 patients, of whom more than 40 had Graves' ophthalmopathy and some 60 had stable Graves' hyperthyroidism. An independent validation cohort of under 20 hyperthyroidism patients and 17 patients who later progressed to ophthalmopathy tested prospective prediction of ophthalmopathy. The 90 to 100 discovery patients were randomly split 7:3 into training and test sets. The study also compared thyroid tissue and blood T-cell repertoires from five or six Graves' hyperthyroidism patients. After sampling, hyperthyroidism patients received methimazole starting at 30 mg daily, and ophthalmopathy patients received high-dose intravenous methylprednisolone. The paper describes TCR Vbeta CDR3 sequencing of 120 to 150 peripheral blood samples, made up of roughly 45 ophthalmopathy patients, 70 to 80 hyperthyroidism patients and 17 progressor patients.

The TCR beta CDR3 regions were amplified from RNA transcripts. A first-round RT-PCR of the TCR CDR3 used the HTBI primer set with the Qiagen OneStep RT-PCR kit. Libraries were constructed in a second round of multiplex PCR, after which size selection and purification were carried out. Sequencing of the libraries was done on an Illumina HiSeq2000 using paired-end 100 bp reads. Regarding the original processing steps: SOAPnuke was used to process the raw data, with reads discarded if the reads contained adapters or uncalled bases, had a mean Phred below 15, or lacked an exact constant-primer or identifier match. High-quality paired reads were merged using COPE v1.2.5, and each unique nucleotide sequence was defined as a clonotype. MiTCR v1.1 was used to align the clonotypes against IMGT TRBV, TRBD and TRBJ reference segments. Analysis was restricted to V-J combinations with a frequency above 0.0001, which covered about 99% of repertoires. A TCS score was defined as the ratio between F50 (clonal expansion) and ExV (chaos), using BLOSUM62-based TCRdist between CDR3 peptides within each V-J. Welch's t-statistics and random forest reduced roughly 530 V-J features to 13, which were used in a naive Bayes classifier (R e1071). TCRdb reanalyzed the raw reads on its own, using fastp at Q25 for trimming and MiXCR for clone calling, and kept in-frame beta chains. All rows with the same CDR3 protein become a single entry with the most common DNA and genes. It is TCRdb's table, rather than the study itself, that gives the V and J calls and clone size. This sample gives approximately 400,000 distinct CDR3 sequences in total; 19% of them show up just once. The ten largest account for 3.7% of the sample.

Broader findings and caveats from the paper: Most expanded thyroid clonotypes (frequency above 0.001) were also found in blood, which suggests that blood repertoires may mirror thyroid immune responses. Sample size was not statistically predetermined, and blinding of investigators to group allocation was not performed. A 13 V-J signature model separated ophthalmopathy from stable hyperthyroidism, with over 85% sensitivity and 81% to 82% specificity in cross-validation and 80%/75% in testing. In validation, the model predicted progression to ophthalmopathy with over 65% sensitivity and 72.22% specificity, a median of about six months before onset.

This clonotype was observed many times. The specificity of this receptor is unknown. Per-nucleotide qualities are absent, and no much larger clonotype sits a single base away. V was cut back by 1 base and J by 4 bases, leaving a gap of 11 bases between them. From the cysteine up to the phenylalanine, the CDR3 has a length of 15 residues. Only CDR3 DNA remains: 45 bases, in frame from the first base. The germline V gene encodes CDR1 MGHRA and CDR2 YSYEKL. Stable Graves' hyperthyroidism was defined as no progression to ophthalmopathy during 18 months of follow-up. Hyperthyroidism patients were aged 18 to 65 years and newly diagnosed, with disease duration of less than 2 months. Patients with uncontrolled infections, other autoimmune diseases, pregnancy or lactation were excluded. Diagnoses were established on the basis of clinical symptoms, serum thyroxine and TRAb, thyroid ultrasound, and orbital computed tomography. PBMCs were separated from 8 to 10 ml of fresh peripheral blood using Ficoll-Paque density gradient centrifugation. Trizol reagent was used to extract total RNA, and RNA quality was then checked on an Agilent 2100 Bioanalyzer.

The sample consisted of blood. The rearrangement joined TRBV4-1 to TRBJ1-5; too little of a D gene remains to name it. This sequence was found in a woman younger than 30 with Graves' hyperthyroidism. CDR3 region: CASSQVWEGNQPQHF. The DNA reads as follows: TGCGCCAGCAGCCAAGTCTGGGAAGGAAATCAGCCCCAGCATTTT.